This section outlines one T cell receptor beta chain sequence together with its context. Antigen specificity is unknown. These data are taken from a study of T cell responses to AZD1222 COVID-19 vaccine. The study, taken as a whole, reports: Repertoire sampling was restricted to post-peak T cell response timepoints. Targeting of unmutated variant regions was reportedly seen in nearly half of spike-specific TCRs. White British ancestry dominated among donors, who included more females, and clonal diversity was possibly underestimated.

Trimming removed 0 bases at V and 6 bases at J, with 9 bases between. This CDR3 contains 15 residues. From germline, CDR1 is MGHRA and CDR2 YSYEKL. Assay: immunoSEQ multiplex PCR; the TCRdb copy retains only in-frame clones and omits some. This repertoire shows over 120,000 clones, just over 90% found once; its top ten account for over 7.5%. This TCR was sampled from an adult in good health. Source: peripheral blood, taken on day 0 of AZD1222 vaccination. V is TRBV4-1 and J is TRBJ1-6; D possibly corresponds to TRBD1 (5 bases). The CDR3 nucleotides are TGCGCCAGCAGCCAAGAAGGGGCCGGTAATTCACCCCTCCACTTT. It specifies CASSQEGAGNSPLHF.